Sequencing of this TCR beta chain was carried out in a study of OX40 agonist ivuxolimab in advanced cancers. Study-level points and caveats: CD4+ T cells averaged fewer expanded clones than CD8+ T cells.

TCRdb's copy holds only in-frame clones and misses some; the assay was immunoSEQ multiplex PCR. Among around 15,000 clones listed, 77% were seen once. Note on this clone: The target antigen is unknown.

V shed 6 bases and J 3 bases; nucleotides not matched to a gene: 14. The length of the CDR3 is 16 residues. The V gene's germline CDR1 is SEHNR and CDR2 FQNEAQ (reference sequence). The rearrangement uses TRBV7-9 and TRBJ2-7, with TRBD1 matching over 7 bases. The sample in question was CD4+ or CD8+ T cells sorted from blood, obtained in a trial of the OX40 agonist ivuxolimab. The TCR comes from an adult with an advanced solid tumor such as melanoma, head and neck, liver or kidney cancer. CDR3 in DNA: TGTGCCAGCAGACCACAGGGGTCCGACCCAGTCTACGAGCAGTACTTC. Protein sequence: CASRPQGSDPVYEQYF.